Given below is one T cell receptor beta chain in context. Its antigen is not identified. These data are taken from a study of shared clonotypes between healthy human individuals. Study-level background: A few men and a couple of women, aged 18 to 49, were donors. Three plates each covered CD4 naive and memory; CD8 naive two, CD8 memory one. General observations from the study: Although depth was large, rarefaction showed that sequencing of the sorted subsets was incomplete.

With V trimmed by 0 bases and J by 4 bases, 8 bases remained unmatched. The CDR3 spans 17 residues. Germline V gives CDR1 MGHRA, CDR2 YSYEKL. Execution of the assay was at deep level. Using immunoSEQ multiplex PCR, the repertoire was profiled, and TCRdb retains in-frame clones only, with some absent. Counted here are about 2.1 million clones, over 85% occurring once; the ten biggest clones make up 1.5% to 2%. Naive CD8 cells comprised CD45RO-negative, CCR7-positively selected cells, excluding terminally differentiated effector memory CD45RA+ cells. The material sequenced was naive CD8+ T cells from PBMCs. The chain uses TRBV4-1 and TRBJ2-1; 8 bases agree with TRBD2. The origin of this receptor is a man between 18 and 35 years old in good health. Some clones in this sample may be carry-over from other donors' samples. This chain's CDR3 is CASSQDWSSGSYNEQFF. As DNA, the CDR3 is TGCGCCAGCAGCCAAGATTGGTCGAGCGGGAGTTACAATGAGCAGTTCTTC.